This is a list of T cell receptor beta chains from one sample in a study of T-cell memory formation after mild COVID-19. TCRdb re-derived calls from the 5' RACE reads in MiXCR, one entry per CDR3 protein. Found here are 55,000 to 65,000 distinct CDR3 sequences, more than 8% of them singletons; the top ten hold 0.9% to 1.5%. Sequencing was carried out using PBMCs or a T cell subset sorted from them (not recorded which). These receptor sequences come from a man aged 18 to 35 who had mild COVID-19 (a few samples of this study predate the infection). Cell type and time point are not known. Each CDR3 is given with its conserved first and last residue. The order of the fields is CDR3 length, D gene, V gene, clone size, J gene, CDR3 protein, CDR3 DNA. D genes are given only for firm matches. Part of the rows lack a size; the others show once, few, many or a class for expanded clones.

13	-	TRBV12-3/TRBV12-4	-	TRBJ1-4	CASKRQVNEKLFF	TGTGCCAGCAAAAGACAGGTTAATGAAAAACTGTTTTTT
17	TRBD1	TRBV5-1	-	TRBJ2-2	CASSLRRQGSVTGELFF	TGCGCCAGCAGCTTGCGACGACAGGGGTCGGTCACCGGGGAGCTGTTTTTT
12	-	TRBV10-2	-	TRBJ2-1	CASSETASEQFF	TGCGCCAGCAGTGAGACGGCTTCCGAGCAGTTCTTC
15	-	TRBV2	few	TRBJ1-2	CASSEEGQAYYGYTF	TGTGCCAGCAGTGAAGAGGGGCAGGCCTACTATGGCTACACCTTC
12	-	TRBV3-1	-	TRBJ2-1	CASSRGIREQFF	TGTGCCAGCAGTCGGGGGATACGTGAGCAGTTCTTC
17	TRBD1	TRBV4-2	-	TRBJ1-5	CASSQERTGVSNQPQHF	TGTGCCAGCAGCCAAGAGCGGACAGGGGTAAGCAATCAGCCCCAGCATTTT
20	TRBD2	TRBV7-2	many	TRBJ2-7	CASSGLAGGRPSTASYEQYF	TGTGCCAGCAGCGGACTAGCGGGGGGGCGACCCTCTACCGCCTCCTACGAGCAGTACTTC
18	TRBD2	TRBV11-2	few	TRBJ2-3	CASSLGLLAGAETDTQYF	TGTGCCAGCAGCTTAGGGTTACTAGCGGGGGCAGAGACAGATACGCAGTATTTT
12	-	TRBV20-1	few	TRBJ1-5	CSGGNGNQPQHF	TGCAGTGGGGGGAACGGCAATCAGCCCCAGCATTTT
13	-	TRBV4-1	few	TRBJ1-5	CASSQALNQPQHF	TGCGCCAGCAGCCAAGCCCTCAATCAGCCCCAGCATTTT
13	-	TRBV12-3/TRBV12-4	-	TRBJ1-1	CASSLMGDTEAFF	TGTGCCAGCAGTTTAATGGGGGACACTGAAGCTTTCTTT
15	TRBD1	TRBV5-1	-	TRBJ1-5	CASSLGGQVGQPQHF	TGCGCCAGCAGCTTGGGGGGACAGGTTGGTCAGCCCCAGCATTTT
18	-	TRBV5-6	few	TRBJ2-2	CASSRGVDSLGSTGELFF	TGTGCCAGCAGCCGCGGGGTTGATAGTTTGGGGAGCACCGGGGAGCTGTTTTTT
14	-	TRBV27	many	TRBJ2-7	CASSFGADTYEQYF	TGTGCCAGCAGTTTTGGGGCAGACACCTACGAGCAGTACTTC
18	TRBD2	TRBV18	few	TRBJ2-1	CASSPQAGDTSSYNEQFF	TGTGCCAGCTCACCACAGGCGGGGGATACGAGCTCCTACAATGAGCAGTTCTTC
13	-	TRBV6-5	few	TRBJ1-5	CASSYYENQPQHF	TGTGCCAGCAGTTATTACGAAAATCAGCCCCAGCATTTT
12	-	TRBV20-1	-	TRBJ2-1	CSAREGGDEQFF	TGCAGTGCTAGAGAAGGGGGGGATGAGCAGTTCTTC
13	-	TRBV6-6	-	TRBJ1-2	CAASTDGGYGYTF	TGTGCCGCTTCGACGGATGGGGGCTATGGCTACACCTTC
17	-	TRBV7-9	-	TRBJ2-6	CASSLAEEYSGANVLTF	TGTGCCAGCAGCCTCGCCGAGGAGTACTCTGGGGCCAACGTCCTGACTTTC
16	TRBD2	TRBV5-1	-	TRBJ2-5	CASRSGTRPRVETQYF	TGCGCCAGCAGATCCGGGACTAGGCCTCGGGTGGAGACCCAGTACTTC
16	TRBD2	TRBV10-3	few	TRBJ2-3	CATGRDSKRGRDTQYF	TGTGCCACGGGGAGGGACTCTAAGCGGGGCCGGGATACGCAGTATTTT
14	-	TRBV5-1	few	TRBJ2-3	CASSGGRGTDTQYF	TGCGCCAGCAGCGGGGGACGAGGGACAGATACGCAGTATTTT
13	-	TRBV3-1	few	TRBJ1-1	CASSPTGNTEAFF	TGTGCCAGCAGTCCTACAGGTAACACTGAAGCTTTCTTT
15	-	TRBV11-2	-	TRBJ2-5	CASSLSRTNQETQYF	TGTGCCAGCAGCTTATCCCGGACAAACCAAGAGACCCAGTACTTC
15	-	TRBV7-2	-	TRBJ1-6	CASSLEGQGRAPLHF	TGTGCCAGCAGCTTAGAAGGGCAAGGGAGGGCACCCCTCCACTTT
14	-	TRBV18	few	TRBJ2-7	CASSPTRGGNEQYF	TGTGCCAGCTCACCGACCCGGGGAGGTAACGAGCAGTACTTC
16	TRBD2	TRBV29-1	-	TRBJ2-3	CSVGGPQRGGTDTQYF	TGCAGCGTTGGGGGACCTCAGCGGGGGGGCACAGATACGCAGTATTTT
14	TRBD1	TRBV5-1	-	TRBJ2-3	CASSEQGAGDTQYF	TGCGCCAGCAGTGAACAGGGGGCGGGAGATACGCAGTATTTT
14	-	TRBV28	many	TRBJ2-5	CASSSGATQETQYF	TGTGCCAGCAGTTCAGGGGCGACTCAAGAGACCCAGTACTTC
12	-	TRBV12-3/TRBV12-4	medium-sized	TRBJ2-1	CASSTWTTSVFF	TGTGCCAGCAGTACATGGACCACTTCGGTGTTCTTC
13	-	TRBV7-8	-	TRBJ2-5	CASSFGEQETQYF	TGTGCCAGCAGCTTCGGCGAACAAGAGACCCAGTACTTC
15	-	TRBV15	-	TRBJ1-1	CATSRGGDMNTEAFF	TGTGCCACCAGCAGAGGGGGAGACATGAACACTGAAGCTTTCTTT
15	TRBD1	TRBV7-2	few	TRBJ1-2	CASSLGDRGDYGYTF	TGTGCCAGCAGCTTAGGAGACAGGGGGGACTATGGCTACACCTTC
13	-	TRBV7-2	many	TRBJ1-3	CASSPPSGNTIYF	TGTGCCAGCAGCCCGCCTTCTGGAAACACCATATATTTT
13	-	TRBV11-2	few	TRBJ2-5	CASSRGVVETQYF	TGTGCCAGCAGCCGGGGAGTAGTCGAGACCCAGTACTTC
13	TRBD1	TRBV6-6	few	TRBJ1-2	CASSYDRGYGYTF	TGTGCCAGCAGTTACGACAGGGGATATGGCTACACCTTC
14	-	TRBV12-3/TRBV12-4	-	TRBJ1-6	CASSSNRVHSPLHF	TGTGCCAGCAGTTCCAACAGGGTTCACTCACCCCTCCACTTT
15	-	TRBV2	-	TRBJ2-5	CASSELGAVLETQYF	TGTGCCAGCAGTGAACTCGGGGCAGTCCTCGAGACCCAGTACTTC
17	-	TRBV4-3	-	TRBJ1-6	CASSQNFVGADNSPLHF	TGCGCCAGCAGCCAAAACTTTGTAGGGGCTGATAATTCACCCCTCCACTTT
15	-	TRBV5-1	many	TRBJ2-6	CASSLGDTGANVLTF	TGCGCCAGCAGCTTAGGAGACACTGGGGCCAACGTCCTGACTTTC
17	-	TRBV4-3	-	TRBJ2-6	CASSRSTRDSGANVLTF	TGCGCCAGCAGCCGGTCGACAAGAGACTCTGGGGCCAACGTCCTGACTTTC
14	-	TRBV12-3/TRBV12-4	-	TRBJ2-4	CASSPWGVKNIQYF	TGTGCCAGCAGCCCGTGGGGGGTCAAAAACATTCAGTACTTC
15	-	TRBV20-1	few	TRBJ2-7	CSAARAGALTYEQYF	TGCAGTGCTGCTAGAGCCGGGGCGCTCACCTACGAGCAGTACTTC
13	-	TRBV20-1	-	TRBJ1-6	CSARDNRNSPLHF	TGCAGTGCTAGAGATAATCGGAATTCACCCCTCCACTTT
12	-	TRBV12-3/TRBV12-4	-	TRBJ1-2	CASRTAGYGYTF	TGTGCCAGCAGAACAGCAGGATATGGCTACACCTTC
16	TRBD2	TRBV4-3	few	TRBJ2-3	CASSQKTSGFADTQYF	TGCGCCAGCAGCCAGAAGACTAGCGGGTTTGCAGATACGCAGTATTTT
16	TRBD1	TRBV5-1	few	TRBJ2-3	CASSKGDSASTDTQYF	TGCGCCAGCAGTAAAGGGGACAGCGCATCCACAGATACGCAGTATTTT
13	-	TRBV9	-	TRBJ2-7	CASSKTATYEQYF	TGTGCCAGCAGCAAGACAGCAACCTACGAGCAGTACTTC
15	TRBD2	TRBV12-3/TRBV12-4	-	TRBJ2-7	CASSSSGLAGVQQYF	TGTGCCAGCAGTTCCTCGGGACTAGCGGGGGTTCAGCAGTACTTC
14	-	TRBV6-1	-	TRBJ2-7	CASSDGVPSYEQYF	TGTGCCAGCAGTGATGGGGTTCCTTCCTACGAGCAGTACTTC
14	-	TRBV12-3/TRBV12-4	-	TRBJ1-2	CASSSTRTRNGYTF	TGTGCCAGCAGCTCAACGAGGACACGAAATGGCTACACCTTC
13	-	TRBV29-1	few	TRBJ1-2	CSVPSGVGYGYTF	TGCAGCGTGCCATCTGGCGTTGGCTATGGCTACACCTTC
14	-	TRBV5-1	-	TRBJ2-1	CASSEGSVYNEQFF	TGCGCCAGCAGCGAGGGGTCCGTCTACAATGAGCAGTTCTTC
12	-	TRBV18	-	TRBJ2-5	CASSPSDETQYF	TGTGCCAGCTCACCTAGCGATGAGACCCAGTACTTC
14	-	TRBV5-1	few	TRBJ2-5	CASSLGTAQETQYF	TGCGCCAGCAGCTTGGGGACAGCCCAAGAGACCCAGTACTTC